This entry lists 9 T cell receptor beta chains sequenced from one sample in a study of naive CD8 T cells in extremely preterm neonates. Profiled with immunoSEQ multiplex PCR; TCRdb holds only in-frame clones, not every one. The sample lists roughly 5,300 clones; approximately 96% were seen once. Source material: naive CD8+ T cells from blood. The receptors were gathered from a human donor in good health.

V and J are TRBV6-6 and TRBJ1-2; 7 bases map to TRBD1. Germline assignment: CDR1 MNHNY and CDR2 SVGAGI (reference sequence). Trimming at V came to 5 bases and at J to 0 bases, leaving 9 bases not matched to a gene. The CDR3 consists of 16 residues. The chain's CDR3 is CASSKDRIEPNYGYTF. The CDR3 region has the DNA TGTGCCAGCAGTAAGGACAGGATTGAGCCTAACTATGGCTACACCTTC.

The chain combines TRBV25-1 with TRBJ1-1; 10 nucleotides line up with TRBD1. The junction had 12 bases not matched to a gene; V was cut back by 5 bases and J by 3 bases. The CDR3 extends over 17 amino acids. The germline CDR1 and CDR2 sequences are MGHDK and SYGVNS. The CDR3 DNA is TGTGCCAGCAGTCAAGGGGGGACAGGGGTTTTATACACTGAAGCTTTCTTT. Its translation: CASSQGGTGVLYTEAFF. Full variable domain (missing parts from reference TRBV25-1 and TRBJ1-1): EADIYQTPRYLVIGTGKKITLECSQTMGHDKMYWYQQDPGMELHLIHYSYGVNSTEKGDLSSESTVSRIRTEHFPLTLESARPSHTSQYLCASSQGGTGVLYTEAFFGQGTRLTVV.

The chain is built from TRBV7-3 and TRBJ2-5, with 7 bases lining up with TRBD2. This CDR3 contains 16 residues. J lost 4 bases, V lost 5 bases, and 13 bases had no gene match. The V gene's germline CDR1 is SGHTA and CDR2 FQGTGA. This chain's CDR3 is CASSPWASGDGETQYF. CDR3 sequence (DNA): TGTGCCAGCAGCCCCTGGGCTAGCGGAGATGGAGAGACCCAGTACTTC. Supplemented by reference TRBV7-3 and TRBJ2-5, the full variable domain reads GAGVSQTPSNKVTEKGKYVELRCDPISGHTALYWYRQSLGQGPEFLIYFQGTGAADDSGLPNDRFFAVRPEGSVSTLKIQRTERGDSAVYLCASSPWASGDGETQYFGPGTRLLVL.

V and J are TRBV4-1 and TRBJ2-1; D possibly corresponds to TRBD2 (6 bases). Germline V gene data show CDR1 as MGHRA and CDR2 as YSYEKL. The V and J ends lost 4 bases and 0 bases respectively, with 10 bases between them. This CDR3 comprises 15 residues. The CDR3 spells CASSLSGTSYNEQFF. DNA of the CDR3: TGCGCCAGCAGCCTTAGCGGAACCTCCTACAATGAGCAGTTCTTC.

The chain is built from TRBV5-6 and TRBJ1-1, with D unclear. CDR1 is SGHDT and CDR2 is YYEEEE in the germline V gene. V was cut by 4 bases and J by 4 bases, with 14 bases left in between. This CDR3 contains 14 residues. The CDR3 nucleotides are TGTGCCAGCAGCACGGTCGGGTTGGGCACTGAAGCTTTCTTT. Translating gives CASSTVGLGTEAFF.

The chain couples TRBV28 to TRBJ1-1; D unclear. This CDR3 comprises 14 residues. Trimming stripped 3 bases from V and 6 bases from J, with 14 bases between. Germline-derived CDR1 and CDR2 are MDHEN and SYDVKM. The CDR3 is CASSFAQLASEAFF. The DNA for the CDR3 is TGTGCCAGCAGTTTCGCCCAACTAGCTTCTGAAGCTTTCTTT.

V gene TRBV30 combines with J gene TRBJ2-1, with 9 bases identical to TRBD2. CDR1 and CDR2 from the germline V gene are GTSNPN and SVGIG (reference sequence). J was trimmed by 6 bases and V by 6 bases; bases with no gene match: 18. The CDR3 has 17 amino acids. In DNA form, the CDR3 reads TGTGCCTGCCTAGCTATTCCGGGACTAGCAAATGGCAATGAGCAGTTCTTC. Translating gives CACLAIPGLANGNEQFF.

The V call is TRBV7-8, the J call TRBJ2-1; 10 bases are shared with TRBD2. Looked up from germline, CDR1 is SGHVS and CDR2 is FQNEAQ. V shed 3 bases, J shed 4 bases, and the junction held 9 bases outside the gene matches. The CDR3 contains 17 residues. CDR3 residues: CASSLNPGLAIYNEQFF. The CDR3 DNA sequence: TGTGCCAGCAGCTTGAATCCGGGACTAGCGATTTACAATGAGCAGTTCTTC.

This chain uses TRBV9 with TRBJ2-7; 10 bases map to TRBD2. Germline CDR1 SGDLS, CDR2 YYNGEE. Trimming took 0 bases from V and 3 from J; bases not matched to a gene: 6. The CDR3 covers 16 residues. This CDR3 is CASSVGSSGRGYEQYF. Written as DNA, the CDR3 is TGTGCCAGCAGCGTAGGGTCTAGCGGGAGAGGCTACGAGCAGTACTTC.